The TCR beta chain described here comes from a study of CD8+ T cells in alopecia areata. The study team obtained lesional scalp punch biopsies and peripheral blood from alopecia areata patients. Germline CDR1 is SEHNR and CDR2 is FQNEAQ (reference sequence). Trimming removed 5 bases at V and 2 bases at J, with 12 bases between. The CDR3 runs to 14 residues. Sequencing templates came from extracted RNA that was reverse transcribed into cDNA. Assay: immunoSEQ multiplex PCR; the TCRdb copy retains only in-frame clones and omits some. The sample consists of 90,000 to 120,000 clones, approximately 61% of them appearing once. This clone was picked up a small number of times.

The sequence was collected from a human donor with alopecia areata. The chain joins TRBV7-9 to TRBJ1-2; D gene ambiguous. Sequenced input: NKG2D-low CD8+ T cells sorted from blood. Here the CDR3 DNA reads TGTGCCAGCAGCCCCTCTTGGTCAAACTATGGCTACACCTTC. Translating it yields CASSPSWSNYGYTF.